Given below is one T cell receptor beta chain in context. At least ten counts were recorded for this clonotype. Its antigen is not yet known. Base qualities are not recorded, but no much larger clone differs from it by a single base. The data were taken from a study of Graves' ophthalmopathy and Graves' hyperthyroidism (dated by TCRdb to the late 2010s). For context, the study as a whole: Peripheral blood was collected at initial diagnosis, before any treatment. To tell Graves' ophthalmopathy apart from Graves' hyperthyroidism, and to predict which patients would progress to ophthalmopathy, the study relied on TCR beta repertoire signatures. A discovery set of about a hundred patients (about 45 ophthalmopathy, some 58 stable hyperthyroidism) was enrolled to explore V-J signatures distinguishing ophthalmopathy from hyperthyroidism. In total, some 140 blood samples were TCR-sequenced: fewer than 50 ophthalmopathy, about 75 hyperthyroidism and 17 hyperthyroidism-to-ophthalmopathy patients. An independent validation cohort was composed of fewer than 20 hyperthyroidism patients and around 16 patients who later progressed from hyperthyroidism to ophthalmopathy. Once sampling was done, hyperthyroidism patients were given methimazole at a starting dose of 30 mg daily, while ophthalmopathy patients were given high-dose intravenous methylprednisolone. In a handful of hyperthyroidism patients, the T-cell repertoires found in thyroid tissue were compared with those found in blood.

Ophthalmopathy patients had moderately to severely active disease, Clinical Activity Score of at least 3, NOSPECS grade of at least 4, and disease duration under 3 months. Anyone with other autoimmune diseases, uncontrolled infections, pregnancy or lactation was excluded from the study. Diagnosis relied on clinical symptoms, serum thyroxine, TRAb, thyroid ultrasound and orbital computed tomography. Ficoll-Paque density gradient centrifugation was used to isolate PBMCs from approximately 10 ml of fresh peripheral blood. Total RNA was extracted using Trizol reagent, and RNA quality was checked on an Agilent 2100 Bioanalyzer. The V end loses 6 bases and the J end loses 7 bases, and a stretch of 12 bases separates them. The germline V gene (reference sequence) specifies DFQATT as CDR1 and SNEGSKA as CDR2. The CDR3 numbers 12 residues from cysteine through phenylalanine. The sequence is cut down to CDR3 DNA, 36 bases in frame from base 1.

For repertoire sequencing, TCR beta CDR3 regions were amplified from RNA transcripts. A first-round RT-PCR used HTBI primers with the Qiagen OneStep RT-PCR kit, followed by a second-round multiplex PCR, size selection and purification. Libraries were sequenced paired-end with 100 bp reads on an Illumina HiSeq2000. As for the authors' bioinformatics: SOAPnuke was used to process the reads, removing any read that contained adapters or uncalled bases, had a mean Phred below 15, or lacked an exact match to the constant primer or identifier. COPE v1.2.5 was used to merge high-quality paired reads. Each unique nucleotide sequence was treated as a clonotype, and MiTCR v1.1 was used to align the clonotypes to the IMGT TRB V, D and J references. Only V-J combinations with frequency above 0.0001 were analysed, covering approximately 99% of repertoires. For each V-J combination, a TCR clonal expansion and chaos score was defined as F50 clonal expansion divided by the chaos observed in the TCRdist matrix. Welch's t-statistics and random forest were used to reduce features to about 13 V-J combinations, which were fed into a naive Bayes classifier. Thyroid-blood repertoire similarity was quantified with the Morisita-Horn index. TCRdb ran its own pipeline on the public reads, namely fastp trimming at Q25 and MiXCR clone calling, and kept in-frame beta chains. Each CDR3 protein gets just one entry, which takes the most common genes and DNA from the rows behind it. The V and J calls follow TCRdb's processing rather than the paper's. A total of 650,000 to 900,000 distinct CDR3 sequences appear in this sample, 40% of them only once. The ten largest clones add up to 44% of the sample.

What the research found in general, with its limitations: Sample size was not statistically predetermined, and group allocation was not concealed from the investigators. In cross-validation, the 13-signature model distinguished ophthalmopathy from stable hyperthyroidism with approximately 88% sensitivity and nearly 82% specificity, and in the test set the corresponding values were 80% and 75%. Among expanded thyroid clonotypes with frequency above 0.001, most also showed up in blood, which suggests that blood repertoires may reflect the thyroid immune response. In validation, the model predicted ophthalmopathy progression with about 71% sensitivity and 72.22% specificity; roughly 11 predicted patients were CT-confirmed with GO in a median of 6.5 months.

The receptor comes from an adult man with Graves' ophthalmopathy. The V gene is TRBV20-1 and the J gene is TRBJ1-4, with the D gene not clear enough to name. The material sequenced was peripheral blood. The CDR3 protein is CSASQRSEKLFF. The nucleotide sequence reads TGCAGTGCAAGTCAGAGGAGTGAAAAACTGTTTTTT.